This passage covers 17 T cell receptor beta chains from one sample sequenced in a study of T cell responses to AZD1222 COVID-19 vaccine. TCRdb keeps only in-frame clones here, not all; method: immunoSEQ multiplex PCR. The table has around 150,000 clones, approximately 85% seen once; the top ten hold less than 9.5%. The starting material was peripheral blood, obtained 28 days after the second dose of the MenACWY control vaccine. These receptors were taken from an adult who received the MenACWY meningococcal vaccine as a control.

This clone came up a few times. The chain recombines TRBV5-1 with TRBJ2-1; tentatively, D is TRBD1 or TRBD2 (5 bases each). The CDR3 spans 16 residues. Germline V gives CDR1 SGHRS, CDR2 YFSETQ. V was trimmed by 6 bases and J by 2 bases, leaving 18 bases between them. The CDR3 is CASKGTGTGTYNEQFF. Written as DNA, the CDR3 is TGCGCCAGCAAAGGAACCGGGACGGGCACCTACAATGAGCAGTTCTTC.

A remark on this clone: This sample includes further DNA sequences coding for the same CDR3. V gene TRBV5-1 combines with J gene TRBJ2-2; D unclear. This CDR3 comprises 13 residues. CDR1 and CDR2 from the germline V gene are SGHRS and YFSETQ. Trimming took off 2 bases at V and 9 bases at J, with 11 bases between the two ends. CDR3 residues: CASSLTPPRELFF. For the CDR3, the DNA is TGCGCCAGCAGCTTAACCCCCCCTCGGGAGCTGTTTTTT.

The chain recombines TRBV9 with TRBJ1-6, with no clear D. The ends were cut back, 0 bases at V and 0 bases at J, with 25 bases in the middle. The CDR3 length is 22 residues. The germline CDR1 and CDR2 sequences are SGDLS and YYNGEE. CDR3 coding DNA: TGTGCCAGCAGCGTAGGGCTTATGGGATGGGCCGCTAAGGGCTCCTATAATTCACCCCTCCACTTT. It translates to CASSVGLMGWAAKGSYNSPLHF.

The chain couples TRBV10-2 to TRBJ1-2; D might be TRBD1 (5 bases). Trimming took off 2 bases at V and 8 bases at J, with 9 bases between the two ends. Looked up from germline, CDR1 is WSHSY and CDR2 is SAAADI. The CDR3 totals 12 residues. CDR3 in amino acids: CASSERSGGYTF. In nucleotides, the CDR3 is TGCGCCAGCAGTGAGAGGTCAGGGGGCTACACCTTC.

The V gene is TRBV6-5, the J gene TRBJ1-2; no clear D gene. This CDR3 region has 12 residues. Germline V CDR1 and CDR2: MNHEY, SVGAGI. V gave up 7 bases and J gave up 8 bases, with 14 bases separating them. The CDR3 loop is CASKRPAGGYTF. The CDR3 region has the DNA TGTGCCAGCAAAAGACCCGCCGGAGGCTACACCTTC.

The chain combines TRBV24-1 with TRBJ1-4; 9 nucleotides match TRBD1. The CDR3 covers 17 residues. Germline trimming cut 4 bases from V and 4 bases from J; bases unmatched to any gene: 9. Looked up from germline, CDR1 is KGHDR and CDR2 is SFDVKD. CDR3 region: CATSDRTRQGVNEKLFF. For the CDR3, the DNA is TGTGCCACCAGTGACCGTACCCGACAGGGGGTTAATGAAAAACTGTTTTTT.

This clone was recorded a few times. The chain joins TRBV21-1 to TRBJ1-2; the table's D call, TRBD1, was not checked against the DNA. TRBV21-1 is shown as a pseudogene. The CDR3 totals 17 residues. For the CDR3, the DNA is TGTGCCAGCAGCAAAGTACCCTCACTCGGGACAGCGTATGGCTACACCTTC. Its translation is CASSKVPSLGTAYGYTF.

The chain recombines TRBV2 with TRBJ2-2; TRBD1 matches 7 bases. Germline V gene data show CDR1 as SNHLY and CDR2 as FYNNEI. The CDR3 extends over 16 amino acids. J gave up 3 bases and V 8 bases, and 12 bases lay outside the gene matches. The CDR3 is CASGPFDRVDTGELFF. The DNA for the CDR3 is TGTGCCAGCGGACCCTTCGACAGGGTGGACACCGGGGAGCTGTTTTTT.

The chain combines TRBV11-3 with TRBJ2-6; TRBD2 is a possible D gene (6 bases). The CDR3 sequence is 17 residues long. Germline CDR1 is SGHNT and CDR2 is YENEEA. V was pared by 2 bases and J by 2 bases, with 13 bases between. The CDR3 bases are TGTGCCAGCAGCTTATTCCAGGGACTGGCTGGGGCCAACGTCCTGACTTTC. It encodes CASSLFQGLAGANVLTF.

This CDR3 reads CATGNPSVRTEAFF. CDR3 nucleotides: TGCGCAACCGGCAATCCTAGTGTGAGGACTGAAGCTTTCTTT. V usage is TRBV29-1 and J usage is TRBJ1-1, with D unclear. The germline CDR1 and CDR2 sequences are SQVTM and ANQGSEA. There are 14 residues in the CDR3.

This chain joins TRBV5-5 and TRBJ1-1; D is uncertain. The CDR3 totals 14 residues. Germline V gives CDR1 SGHKS, CDR2 YYEKEE (reference sequence). The V gene lost 5 bases and the J gene lost 8 bases, with 19 bases spanning the gap. In DNA form, the CDR3 reads TGTGCCAGCAGTCTGGACGTCCCGGTTGGGGAAGCTTTCTTT. Its translation is CASSLDVPVGEAFF.

The chain couples TRBV3-1 (or the pseudogene TRBV3-2) to TRBJ2-5; D might be TRBD2 (5 bases). CDR3 length: 16 residues. V was shortened by 4 bases and J by 5 bases, with 20 bases between the two germline ends. Looked up from germline, CDR1 is LGHDT and CDR2 is YNNKEL (reference sequence). The CDR3 reads CASSLSWTAPGETQYF. The CDR3 DNA reads as TGTGCCAGCAGCCTTTCCTGGACTGCTCCCGGGGAGACCCAGTACTTC.

V gene TRBV11-3 combines with J gene TRBJ2-7; TRBD1 might be the D (5 bases). The length of the CDR3 is 14 residues. V was trimmed by 10 bases and J by 0 bases, leaving 16 bases between them. Germline V lookup: CDR1 SGHNT, CDR2 YENEEA. CDR3 in amino acids: CATGIDSSSYEQYF. In DNA form, the CDR3 reads TGTGCCACCGGAATAGACAGTAGCTCCTACGAGCAGTACTTC.

V and J are TRBV27 and TRBJ2-6, with 7 bases fitting TRBD1. V was clipped by 3 bases and J by 1 base; unmatched bases: 12. Per germline, CDR1 MNHEY and CDR2 SMNVEV (reference sequence). The CDR3 length is 19 residues. CDR3 bases: TGTGCCAGCAGTTTCCTCTCGACAGGGCAGATGTCTGGGGCCAACGTCCTGACTTTC. This sequence encodes CASSFLSTGQMSGANVLTF.

J is TRBJ2-4 and V is TRBV6-6; 8 nucleotides line up with TRBD1. Trimming cost V 5 bases and J 1 base; bases outside gene matches: 7. Germline lookup yields CDR1 MNHNY and CDR2 SVGAGI (reference sequence). The CDR3 length is 16 residues. In DNA form, the CDR3 reads TGTGCCAGCAGTCCGACGACAGGGGTTGCCAAAAACATTCAGTACTTC. The encoded protein is CASSPTTGVAKNIQYF.

The chain combines TRBV4-1 with TRBJ1-2; 9 nucleotides match TRBD1. CDR3 length: 16 residues. V lost 3 bases and J lost 2; bases outside the gene matches: 7. CDR1 is MGHRA, CDR2 YSYEKL, per germline. As DNA, the CDR3 is TGCGCCAGCAGCCAGGTGGGACAGGGAGGAAACTATGGCTACACCTTC. Residues: CASSQVGQGGNYGYTF.

The chain has TRBV6-2 or TRBV6-3 and TRBJ1-2, with D perhaps TRBD1 (6 bases). The length of the CDR3 is 14 residues. Germline CDR1 is MNHEY and CDR2 is SVGEGT. V was clipped by 6 bases and J by 6 bases, with 17 bases between them. The CDR3 sequence: CASRPTGGADGYTF. CDR3 DNA sequence: TGTGCCAGCAGGCCTACGGGGGGCGCGGATGGCTACACCTTC.